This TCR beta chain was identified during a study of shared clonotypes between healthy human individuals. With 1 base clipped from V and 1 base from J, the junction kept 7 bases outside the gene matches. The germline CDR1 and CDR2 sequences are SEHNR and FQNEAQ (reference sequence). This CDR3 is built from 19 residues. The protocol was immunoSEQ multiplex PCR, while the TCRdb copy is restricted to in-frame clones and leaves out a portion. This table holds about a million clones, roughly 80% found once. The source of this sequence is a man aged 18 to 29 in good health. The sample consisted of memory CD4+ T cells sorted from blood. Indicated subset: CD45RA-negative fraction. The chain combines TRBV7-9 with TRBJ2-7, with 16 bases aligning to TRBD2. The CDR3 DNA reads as TGTGCCAGCAGCTTAGGCGGGACTAGCGGGAGGGCCTCTTCCTACGAGCAGTACTTC. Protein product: CASSLGGTSGRASSYEQYF.